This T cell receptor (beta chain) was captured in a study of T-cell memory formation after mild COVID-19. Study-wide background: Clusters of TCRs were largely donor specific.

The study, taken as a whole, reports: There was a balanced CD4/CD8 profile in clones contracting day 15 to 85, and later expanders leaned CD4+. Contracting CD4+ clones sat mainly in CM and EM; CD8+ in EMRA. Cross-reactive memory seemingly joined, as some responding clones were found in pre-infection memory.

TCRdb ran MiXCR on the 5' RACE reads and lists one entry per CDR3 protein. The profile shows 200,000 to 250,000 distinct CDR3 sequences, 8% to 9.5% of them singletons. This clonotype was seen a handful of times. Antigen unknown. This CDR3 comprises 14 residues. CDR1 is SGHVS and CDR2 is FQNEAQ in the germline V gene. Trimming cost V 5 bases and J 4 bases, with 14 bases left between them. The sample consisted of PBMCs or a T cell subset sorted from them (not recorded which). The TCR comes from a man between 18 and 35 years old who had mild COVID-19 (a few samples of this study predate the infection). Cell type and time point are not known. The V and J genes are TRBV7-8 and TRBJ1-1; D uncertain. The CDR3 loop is CASSPHGRTTEAFF. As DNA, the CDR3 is TGTGCCAGCAGCCCCCATGGTCGAACCACTGAAGCTTTCTTT. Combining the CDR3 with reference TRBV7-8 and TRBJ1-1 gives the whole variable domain GAGVSQSPRYKVAKRGQDVALRCDPISGHVSLFWYQQALGQGPEFLTYFQNEAQLDKSGLPSDRFFAERPEGSVSTLKIQRTQQEDSAVYLCASSPHGRTTEAFFGQGTRLTVV.